This T cell receptor (beta chain) was identified in a study of cytomegalovirus exposure and HLA in healthy donors (TCRdb year 2017). General notes on the study: An earlier analysis of approximately 640 of the donors reported about 250 Gb of sequence data and 100 million to 130 million unique TCR beta sequences from 150 million to 200 million T cells. Roughly 290 gigabases of sequencing data and around 88 million unique TCR sequences made up an early release that covered several hundred HLA-typed donors. The genetic ancestry cluster associated with self-reported Caucasian donors included over 65% of the roughly 410 genotyped donors. The study aimed to test whether signatures of past pathogen exposure could be identified by cataloging public T cell receptors. The T cell repertoires of 550 to 850 subjects were profiled by immunosequencing and related to cytomegalovirus serostatus. In addition to the first cohort of several hundred subjects, a separate validation cohort of 120 different subjects was used. The study combined high-throughput TCR immunosequencing, statistical association of individual TCRs with disease status, and machine learning to predict cytomegalovirus infection status. A later analysis re-examined previously published TCR beta repertoires from around 670 donors and added high-resolution HLA genotyping to investigate patterns of TCR occurrence. Rather than using new phenotypic data, the later analysis identified candidate immune exposures from TCR beta sequences and from how often those sequences occurred across donors. An earlier analysis of some 600 of the donors applied high-throughput TCR beta sequencing to assess whether each TCR beta V gene segment acted as functional or pseudogenic. Donor age, sex, ethnicity and CMV serostatus were collected together with the repertoire data. A later genetic analysis took genome-wide SNP genotypes for about three fifths of the 666 donors and used that subset as a discovery cohort. All discovery cohort repertoires had been generated on a single sequencing platform. Class I and class II HLA loci were covered by the typing at four-digit resolution. The number of donors typed differed by locus, with 629-630 for A, B, C, DRB1 and DQB1, roughly 520 for DQA1, 600 to 610 for DPA1, and some 450 for DPB1. Roughly 5 DR-DQ haplotypes were handled as single units for association and clustering because linkage in the cohort was strong. On average, 235,054 unique TCR beta nucleotide sequences were sequenced per donor among some 420 genotyped donors of the cohort, with roughly 18% of those sequences being non-productive.

What the research found in general, with its limitations: In vitro tests confirmed that a few of the cytomegalovirus-associated TCR beta chains recognize cytomegalovirus antigens. In this cohort, only TCR beta chains were sequenced, and detectable features were limited by the absence of alpha or paired-chain data. In a later analysis, HLA-associated TCR beta chains were found to be more clonally expanded and to have lower generation probabilities than equally common non-associated chains. Correlated functional status among segregating V segments might reflect linkage disequilibrium, but an unknown experimental factor could not be ruled out. In a later analysis, several top co-occurrence clusters were reported to appear linked to parvovirus B19, influenza, CMV and Epstein-Barr virus. The study listed approximately 150 TCR beta chains as associated with cytomegalovirus. In a later genetic analysis, fewer N-insertions in productive TCRs were reported among donors in an Asian-associated ancestry cluster than the roughly 700-donor mean. Because counts were too low, 15 to 20 rarely observed V segments, including chromosome 9 orphons, were left out of the earlier analysis of 587 of the donors. A further reported finding was that TCR beta sequences accurately predicted the HLA-A and HLA-B alleles for most subjects in the first cohort. Some IMGT-functional V segments, including TRBV6-2 and TRBV6-3, could not be told apart with the 87-base-pair reads, so those segments were excluded. Cytomegalovirus status was reported to be diagnosed by the classifier with high specificity and sensitivity in both the original and validation cohorts. Because some donors lacked HLA typing at each locus, the association tests relied only on the typed subset. In a later analysis, the rate of TCR association differed among HLA loci, with DRB1 alleles having the most associated TCRs and HLA-C alleles having the fewest. While some public TCRs were present in many individuals, most TCR sequences turned up only very rarely across donors. A later genetic analysis associated a missense DCLRE1C variant with V-gene and J-gene trimming of TCR beta chains, and an independent cohort replicated the association. Immune exposure information for the cohort was limited to CMV serostatus. At a false discovery rate of 0.05, a later analysis linked some 18,000 TCR beta sequences to specific HLA alleles. Broadly in line with IMGT annotations, most TCR beta V segments showed up in productive rearrangements about 90% or about 30% of the time in an earlier analysis of about 500 of the donors. A cluster of highly shared sequence variants was judged likely to be a technical artifact of the sequencing pipeline. The authors suggested that the approach could potentially be extended to other disease states and immunological phenotypes. Assigning TCR associations to individual alleles was difficult when HLA alleles, especially DR and DQ, strongly co-occurred. Most CMV-associated TCR beta chains appeared to be HLA-restricted in a later analysis, and the HLA associations seemed to be driven largely by CMV exposure. Presence/absence analyses assumed roughly uniform sequencing depth across donors, an assumption that may not hold.

From the germline V gene (reference sequence), CDR1 is SEHNR and CDR2 is FQNEAQ. V loses 5 bases, J loses 7 bases, and the germline ends lie 11 bases apart. The CDR3 has 13 amino acids, counting the end cysteine and phenylalanine. Only the CDR3 DNA stays, 39 bases, in frame from base 1. The cohort was made up of 666 healthy bone marrow donors. Cohort members were all nominally healthy when sampled, although unrecorded immune exposures were likely present. The donor was CMV seropositive and belonged to the group of some 290 seropositive cohort members. Each donor provided a peripheral blood sample, and peripheral blood mononuclear cells were used for TCR beta sequencing. The Qiagen DNeasy Blood Extraction Kit was used to extract genomic DNA from the blood cell samples. Details on this clone: Its antigen is still unknown. No base quality values were provided; no much bigger clone lies one nucleotide off.

The library was generated by the immunoSEQ multiplex PCR assay. A mixture of 60 forward primers for TCR Vbeta segments and 13 reverse primers for TCR Jbeta segments was used in the multiplex PCR. A multiplex PCR assay on genomic DNA amplified the CDR3 region of rearranged TCR beta genes. Amplified TCR beta libraries were sequenced as 87-base-pair reads on the Illumina HiSeq System. Per the authors' processing: A later analysis tallied 75 million to 95 million unique TCR beta chains across the 610 or so repertoires, and roughly 11 million of those chains were shared by two or more donors. A nearest-neighbor algorithm error-corrected the raw reads and collapsed the reads into unique sequences, merging closely related sequences to remove PCR and sequencing errors. V, D and J gene segments were assigned by aligning CDR3 sequences to IMGT reference sequences. For a sequence to be retained, at least a six-nucleotide match to both a V gene segment and a J gene segment was required. Rearrangements were classified as productive when the CDR3 lacked stop codons and remained in frame with V and J, and all other rearrangements were classified as non-productive. Following IMGT convention, CDR3 was defined as the stretch from the second conserved V-encoded cysteine to the conserved J-encoded phenylalanine. The earlier analysis of about 570 of the donors excluded any sequence lacking an unambiguous match to a single V gene segment. An earlier analysis of 587 of the donors called V segments functional above 56.7% productive rearrangements and segregating when the between-donor standard deviation exceeded 5%. A statistical classification framework was built to diagnose cytomegalovirus status from the catalog of TCR beta chain sequences. V and J gene assignment, in a later analysis, came from comparing TCR nucleotide sequences with IMGT/GENE-DB human TR gene sequences. In a later analysis, CDR3 sequences and most-parsimonious VDJ recombination scenarios were assigned using the TCRdist pipeline. A later analysis defined each TCR beta chain by its CDR3 amino acid sequence plus V-gene family, and excluded reads lacking a unique V-gene family. In a later analysis, 450 to 600 highly shared, low-generation-probability nucleotide sequences were removed to address suspected cross-contamination and a sequencing artifact. For each public chain, a later analysis derived a clonal expansion index from normalized ranks of inferred template counts within each repertoire. In a later analysis, generation probabilities were computed with a VDJ recombination model fitted to out-of-frame rearrangements, and the resulting probabilities were checked against IGoR. In a later analysis, hypergeometric tests were used to score TCR-TCR, TCR-HLA and TCR-CMV co-occurrence, with a repertoire-size bias correction applied to TCR pairs. To estimate false discovery rates, a later analysis permuted the HLA or CMV assignments 20 times. In a later analysis, co-occurring TCRs were grouped using DBSCAN, with TCRdist sequence similarity added in when clustering inside HLA-allele-positive subsets. For co-occurrence clustering, repertoires with fewer than 30,000 or more than 120,000 public chains were excluded, along with five or six repertoires with anomalous nucleotide sharing. The source is immuneACCESS, and TCRdb retained only in-frame sequences with V and J called. Part of the clones is not carried over; for the studies checked, unresolved V genes explain less than half of this, and the remainder is unexplained. From that table come the V and J calls and clone size; the DNA was used to work out D and trimming. This sample is represented by roughly 150,000 clones; roughly four fifths of them were singletons. The top ten clones comprise about 5% of the sample.

The sequenced sample consisted of PBMCs. The TCR originated in a young man in good health and CMV-seropositive. The chain couples TRBV7-9 to TRBJ2-2, with TRBD2 tentatively as D gene (5 bases match). This receptor carries the CDR3 CASSGRHGGELFF. The sequenced DNA: TGTGCCAGCAGCGGGAGACATGGCGGGGAGCTGTTTTTT.